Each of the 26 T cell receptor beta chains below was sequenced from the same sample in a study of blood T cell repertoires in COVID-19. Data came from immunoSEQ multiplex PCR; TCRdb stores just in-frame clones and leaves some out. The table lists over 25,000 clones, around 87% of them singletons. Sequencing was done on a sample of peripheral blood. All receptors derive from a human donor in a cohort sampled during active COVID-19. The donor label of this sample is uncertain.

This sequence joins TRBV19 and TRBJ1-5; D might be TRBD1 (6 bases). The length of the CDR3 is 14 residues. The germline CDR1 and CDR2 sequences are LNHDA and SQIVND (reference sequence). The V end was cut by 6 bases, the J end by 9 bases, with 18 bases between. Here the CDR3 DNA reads TGTGCCAGTAGCTTGATTTGGGGGCCGGGGCCCCAGCATTTT. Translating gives CASSLIWGPGPQHF.

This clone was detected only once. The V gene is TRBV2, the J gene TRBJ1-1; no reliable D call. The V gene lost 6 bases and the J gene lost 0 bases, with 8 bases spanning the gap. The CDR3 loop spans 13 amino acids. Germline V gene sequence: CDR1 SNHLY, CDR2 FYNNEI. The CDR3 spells CASSSHMNTEAFF. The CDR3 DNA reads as TGTGCCAGCAGCTCCCACATGAACACTGAAGCTTTCTTT.

CDR3 sequence: CATSRDPNNEQFF. The CDR3, as DNA: TGTGCCACCAGCAGAGATCCTAACAATGAGCAGTTCTTC. This chain connects TRBV15 to TRBJ2-1; D is unresolved. The length of the CDR3 is 13 residues. The V gene lost 0 bases and the J gene lost 5 bases, with 5 bases spanning the gap. Germline V gene sequence: CDR1 LNHNV, CDR2 YYDKDF (reference sequence).

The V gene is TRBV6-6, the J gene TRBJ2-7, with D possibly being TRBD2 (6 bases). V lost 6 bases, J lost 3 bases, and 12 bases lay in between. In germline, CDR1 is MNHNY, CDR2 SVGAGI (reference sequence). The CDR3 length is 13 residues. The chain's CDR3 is CASSRLGGYEQYF. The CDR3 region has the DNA TGTGCCAGCAGCCGCCTGGGGGGCTACGAGCAGTACTTC.

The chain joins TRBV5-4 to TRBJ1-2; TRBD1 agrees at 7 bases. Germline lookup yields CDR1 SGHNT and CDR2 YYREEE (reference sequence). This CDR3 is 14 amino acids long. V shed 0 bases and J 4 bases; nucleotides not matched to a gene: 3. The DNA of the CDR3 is TGTGCCAGCAGCTTGGTTGGGACAGCCTATGGCTACACCTTC. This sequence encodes CASSLVGTAYGYTF.

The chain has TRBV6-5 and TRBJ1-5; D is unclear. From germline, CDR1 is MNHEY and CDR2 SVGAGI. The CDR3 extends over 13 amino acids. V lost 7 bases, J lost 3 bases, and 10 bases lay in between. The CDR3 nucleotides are TGTGCCAGCACCCCTCGGTACAATCAGCCCCAGCATTTT. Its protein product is CASTPRYNQPQHF.

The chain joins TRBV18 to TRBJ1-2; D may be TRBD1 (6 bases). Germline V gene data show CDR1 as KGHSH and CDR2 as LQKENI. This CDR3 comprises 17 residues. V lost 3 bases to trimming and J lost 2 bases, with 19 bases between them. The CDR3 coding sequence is TGTGCCAGCTCACCTCTACAGGGACGATACCAAAACTATGGCTACACCTTC. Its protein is CASSPLQGRYQNYGYTF.

In nucleotides, the CDR3 is TGTGCCAGCAGCCAAGTCCTATGGGGCGCCGGGACCCAGTACTTC. Protein: CASSQVLWGAGTQYF. J is TRBJ2-5 and V is TRBV3-1 (or the pseudogene TRBV3-2); maybe TRBD1 (5 bases). The CDR3 loop spans 15 amino acids. V lost 1 base to trimming and J lost 7 bases, with 16 bases between them. CDR1 LGHDT and CDR2 YNNKEL come from the germline V gene (reference sequence).

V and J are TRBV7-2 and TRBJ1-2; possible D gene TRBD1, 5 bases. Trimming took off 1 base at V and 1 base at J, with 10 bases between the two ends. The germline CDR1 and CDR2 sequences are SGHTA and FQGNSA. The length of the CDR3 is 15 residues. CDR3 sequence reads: CASSLVTGDNYGYTF. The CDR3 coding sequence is TGTGCCAGCAGCTTAGTCACGGGGGATAACTATGGCTACACCTTC.

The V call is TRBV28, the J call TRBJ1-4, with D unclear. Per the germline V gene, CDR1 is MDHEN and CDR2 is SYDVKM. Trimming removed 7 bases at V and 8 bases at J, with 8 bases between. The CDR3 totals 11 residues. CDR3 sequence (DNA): TGTGCCAGCACCGAGGAGGAAAAACTGTTTTTT. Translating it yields CASTEEEKLFF.

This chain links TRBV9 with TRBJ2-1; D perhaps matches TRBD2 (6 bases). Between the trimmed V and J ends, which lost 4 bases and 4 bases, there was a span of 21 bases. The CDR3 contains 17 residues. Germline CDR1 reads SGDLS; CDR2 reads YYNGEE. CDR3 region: CASSPPKPGAVYNEQFF. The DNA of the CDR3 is TGTGCCAGCAGCCCCCCCAAACCGGGAGCCGTATACAATGAGCAGTTCTTC.

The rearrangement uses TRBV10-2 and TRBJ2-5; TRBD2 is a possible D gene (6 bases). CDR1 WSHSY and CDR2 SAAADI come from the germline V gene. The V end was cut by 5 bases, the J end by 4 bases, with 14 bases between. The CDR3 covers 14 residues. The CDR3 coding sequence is TGCGCCAGCAGTCGGGCCGGGGGAGGAGAGACCCAGTACTTC. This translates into CASSRAGGGETQYF.

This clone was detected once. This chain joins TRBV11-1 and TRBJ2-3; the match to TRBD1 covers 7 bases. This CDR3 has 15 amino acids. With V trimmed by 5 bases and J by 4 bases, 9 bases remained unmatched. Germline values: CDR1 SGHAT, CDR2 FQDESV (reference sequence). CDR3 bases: TGTGCCAGCAGCACAGACAGGGTACGCGCAGATACGCAGTATTTT. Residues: CASSTDRVRADTQYF.

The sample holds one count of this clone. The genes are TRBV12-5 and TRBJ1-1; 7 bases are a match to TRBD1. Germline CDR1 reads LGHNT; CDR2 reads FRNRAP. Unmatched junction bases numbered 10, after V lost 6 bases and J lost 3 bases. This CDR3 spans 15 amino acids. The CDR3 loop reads CASGSQGGKDTEAFF. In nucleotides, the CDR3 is TGTGCTAGTGGCTCTCAGGGGGGAAAGGACACTGAAGCTTTCTTT.

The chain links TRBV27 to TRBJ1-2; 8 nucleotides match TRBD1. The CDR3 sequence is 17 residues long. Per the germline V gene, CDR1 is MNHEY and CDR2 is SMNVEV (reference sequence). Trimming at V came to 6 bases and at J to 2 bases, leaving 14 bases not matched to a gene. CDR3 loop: CASSPWAGGIGNYGYTF. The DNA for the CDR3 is TGTGCCAGCAGCCCGTGGGCAGGGGGCATAGGGAACTATGGCTACACCTTC.

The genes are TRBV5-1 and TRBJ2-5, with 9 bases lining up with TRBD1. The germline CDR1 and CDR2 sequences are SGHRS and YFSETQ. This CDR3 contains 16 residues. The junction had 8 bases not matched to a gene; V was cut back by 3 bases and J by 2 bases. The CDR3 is CASSWGRDRAQETQYF. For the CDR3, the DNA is TGCGCCAGCAGCTGGGGCCGGGACAGGGCACAAGAGACCCAGTACTTC.

The CDR3 region has the DNA TGTGCCAGCAGCTCATGGGACACCTTGGTGGAGTACTTC. Amino acids: CASSSWDTLVEYF. The gene calls are TRBV7-9 and TRBJ2-5; D perhaps matches TRBD1 (6 bases). This CDR3 has 13 amino acids. The germline V gene has CDR1 SEHNR and CDR2 FQNEAQ (reference sequence). V lost 4 bases and J lost 12, with 18 bases in between.

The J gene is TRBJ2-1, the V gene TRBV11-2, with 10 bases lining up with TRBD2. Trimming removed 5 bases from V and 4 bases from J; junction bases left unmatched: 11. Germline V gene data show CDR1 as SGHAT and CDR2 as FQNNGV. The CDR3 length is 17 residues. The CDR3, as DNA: TGTGCCAGCAGCAGACTCCTGACTAGCGGGTCATACAATGAGCAGTTCTTC. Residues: CASSRLLTSGSYNEQFF.

The CDR3 protein is CASSLGEGNQPQHF. In DNA form, the CDR3 reads TGCGCCAGCAGCTTGGGTGAGGGCAATCAGCCCCAGCATTTT. The chain has TRBV5-1 and TRBJ1-5; D unclear. V was cut by 0 bases and J by 2 bases, with 6 bases left in between. CDR3 length equals 14 residues. The V gene's germline CDR1 is SGHRS and CDR2 YFSETQ.

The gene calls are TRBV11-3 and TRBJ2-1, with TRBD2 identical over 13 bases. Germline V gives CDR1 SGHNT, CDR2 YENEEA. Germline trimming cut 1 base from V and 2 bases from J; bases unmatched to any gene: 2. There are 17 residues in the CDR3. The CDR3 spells CASSLGGLAGAYNEQFF. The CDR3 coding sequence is TGTGCCAGCAGCTTAGGCGGACTAGCGGGGGCCTACAATGAGCAGTTCTTC.

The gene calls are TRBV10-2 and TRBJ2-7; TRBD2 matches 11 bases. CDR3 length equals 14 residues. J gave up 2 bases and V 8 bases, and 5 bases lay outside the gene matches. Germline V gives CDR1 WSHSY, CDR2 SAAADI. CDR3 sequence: CASCTSGSTYEQYF. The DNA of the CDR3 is TGCGCCAGCTGTACTAGCGGGAGCACCTACGAGCAGTACTTC.

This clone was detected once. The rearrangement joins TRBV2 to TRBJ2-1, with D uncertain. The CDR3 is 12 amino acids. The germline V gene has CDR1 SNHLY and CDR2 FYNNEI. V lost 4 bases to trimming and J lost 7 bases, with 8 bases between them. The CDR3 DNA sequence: TGTGCCAGCAGTGCGACTGGTAATGAGCAGTTCTTC. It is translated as CASSATGNEQFF.

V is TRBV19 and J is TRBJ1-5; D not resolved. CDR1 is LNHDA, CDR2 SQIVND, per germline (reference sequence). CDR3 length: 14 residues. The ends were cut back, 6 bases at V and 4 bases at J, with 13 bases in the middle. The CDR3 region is CASRVGGKNQPQHF. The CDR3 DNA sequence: TGTGCCAGTAGGGTTGGAGGGAAGAATCAGCCCCAGCATTTT.

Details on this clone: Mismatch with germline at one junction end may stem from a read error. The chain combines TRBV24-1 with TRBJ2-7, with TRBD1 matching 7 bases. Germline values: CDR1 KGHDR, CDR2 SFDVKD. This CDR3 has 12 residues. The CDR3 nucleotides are TGTGCCACCAGTGATTCACAGGGGCCCCCCATCTTC. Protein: CATSDSQGPPIF.

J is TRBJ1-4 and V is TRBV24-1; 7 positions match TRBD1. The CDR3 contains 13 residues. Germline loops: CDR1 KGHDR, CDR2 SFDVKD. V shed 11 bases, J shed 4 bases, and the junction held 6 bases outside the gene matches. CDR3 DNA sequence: TGTGCCATCGGGACAGCAAATAATGAAAAACTGTTTTTT. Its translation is CAIGTANNEKLFF.

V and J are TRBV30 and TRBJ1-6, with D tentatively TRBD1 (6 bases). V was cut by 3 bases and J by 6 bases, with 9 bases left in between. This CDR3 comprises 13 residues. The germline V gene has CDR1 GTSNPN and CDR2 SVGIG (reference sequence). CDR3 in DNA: TGTGCCTGGAGAGGACAGATTAATTCACCCCTCCACTTT. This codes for CAWRGQINSPLHF.